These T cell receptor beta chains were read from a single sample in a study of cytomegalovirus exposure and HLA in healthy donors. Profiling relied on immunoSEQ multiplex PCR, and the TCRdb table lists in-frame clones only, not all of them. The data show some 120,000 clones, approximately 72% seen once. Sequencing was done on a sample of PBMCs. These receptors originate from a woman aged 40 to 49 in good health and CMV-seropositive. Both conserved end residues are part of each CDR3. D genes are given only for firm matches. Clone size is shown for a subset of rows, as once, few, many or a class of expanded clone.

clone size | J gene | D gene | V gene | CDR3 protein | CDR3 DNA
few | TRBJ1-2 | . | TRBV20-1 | CSAGANYGYTF | TGCAGTGCGGGCGCAAACTATGGCTACACCTTC
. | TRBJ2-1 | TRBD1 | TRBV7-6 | CASSPYRGAHNEQFF | TGTGCCAGCAGCCCCTACAGGGGGGCCCACAATGAGCAGTTCTTC
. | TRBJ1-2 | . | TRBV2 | CASSEGTARKNYGYTF | TGTGCCAGCAGTGAAGGGACAGCCAGAAAAAACTATGGCTACACCTTC
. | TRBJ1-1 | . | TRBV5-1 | CASSLRGEGITEAFF | TGCGCCAGCAGCCTACGGGGTGAAGGCATCACTGAAGCTTTCTTT
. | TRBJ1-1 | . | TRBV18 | CASSPPGGAGNTEAFF | TGTGCCAGCTCACCACCGGGAGGGGCAGGTAACACTGAAGCTTTCTTT
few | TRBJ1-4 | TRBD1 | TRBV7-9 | CASSLGGQGTTNEKLFF | TGTGCCAGCAGCTTAGGGGGACAGGGCACAACTAATGAAAAACTGTTTTTT
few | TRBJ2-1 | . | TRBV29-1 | CSAGDVSSYNEQFF | TGCAGCGCCGGAGACGTGAGCTCCTACAATGAGCAGTTCTTC
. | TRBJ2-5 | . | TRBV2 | CASSDRDWTQYF | TGTGCCAGCAGTGACAGGGACTGGACCCAGTACTTC
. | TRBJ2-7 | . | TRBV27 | CASSLSGYEQYF | TGTGCCAGCAGTTTATCCGGCTACGAGCAGTACTTC
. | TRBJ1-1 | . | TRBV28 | CASSSSGAADTEAFF | TGTGCCAGCAGTTCTTCAGGGGCGGCGGACACTGAAGCTTTCTTT
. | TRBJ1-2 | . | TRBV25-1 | CASSNDWNYGYTF | TGTGCCAGCTCTAATGACTGGAACTATGGCTACACCTTC
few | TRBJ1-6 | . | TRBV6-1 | CASLAGGRYNSPLHF | TGTGCCAGCCTGGCGGGGGGCCGCTATAATTCACCCCTCCACTTT
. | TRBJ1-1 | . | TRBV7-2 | CASSLGYSNTEAFF | TGTGCCAGCAGCTTAGGGTACAGTAACACTGAAGCTTTCTTT
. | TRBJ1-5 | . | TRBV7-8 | CASSTTADSYFSNQPQHF | TGTGCCAGCAGCACCACCGCGGACAGCTATTTTAGCAATCAGCCCCAGCATTTT
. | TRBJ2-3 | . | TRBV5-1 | CASSDQGTDTQYF | TGCGCCAGCAGCGACCAGGGCACAGATACGCAGTATTTT
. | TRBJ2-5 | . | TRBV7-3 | CASSYGRGETQYF | TGTGCCAGCAGCTATGGCAGGGGAGAGACCCAGTACTTC
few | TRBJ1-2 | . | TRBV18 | CASSPPNPGPPGYTF | TGTGCCAGCTCACCACCAAATCCAGGGCCTCCCGGCTACACCTTC
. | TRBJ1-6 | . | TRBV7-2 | CASSLEARVYNSPLHF | TGTGCCAGCAGCTTAGAAGCGAGGGTCTATAATTCACCCCTCCACTTT
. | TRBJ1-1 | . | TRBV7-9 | CASSWWVEEAFF | TGTGCCAGCAGCTGGTGGGTGGAGGAAGCTTTCTTT
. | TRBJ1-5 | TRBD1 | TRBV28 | CASSPRQGGNQPQHF | TGTGCCAGCAGTCCCCGACAGGGCGGCAATCAGCCCCAGCATTTT
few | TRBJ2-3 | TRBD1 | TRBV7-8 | CASSPPGQGLNTDTQYF | TGTGCCAGCAGCCCACCCGGACAGGGACTGAACACAGATACGCAGTATTTT
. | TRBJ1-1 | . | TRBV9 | CASSLAGVGTEAFF | TGTGCCAGCAGCTTGGCAGGGGTAGGCACTGAAGCTTTCTTT
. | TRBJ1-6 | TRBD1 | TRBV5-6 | CASSPGTGGLNSPLHF | TGTGCCAGCAGCCCCGGGACAGGGGGCTTGAATTCACCCCTCCACTTT
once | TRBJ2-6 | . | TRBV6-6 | CASSLFYSGANVLTF | TGTGCCAGCAGTCTTTTTTACTCTGGGGCCAACGTCCTGACTTTC
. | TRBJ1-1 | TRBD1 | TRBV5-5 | CASSGTGGGGSTEAFF | TGTGCCAGCAGCGGAACAGGGGGCGGTGGTAGTACTGAAGCTTTCTTT
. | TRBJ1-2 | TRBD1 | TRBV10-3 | CAISAGTGMFDGYTF | TGTGCCATCAGCGCCGGGACAGGGATGTTCGATGGCTACACCTTC
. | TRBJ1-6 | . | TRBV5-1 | CASSPTGGSPLHF | TGCGCCAGCAGCCCGACAGGTGGTTCACCCCTCCACTTT
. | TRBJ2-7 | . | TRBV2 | CASSEDNYEQYF | TGTGCCAGCAGTGAAGATAACTACGAGCAGTACTTC
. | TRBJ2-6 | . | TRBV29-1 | CSVVASGANVLTF | TGCAGCGTTGTTGCGTCTGGGGCCAACGTCCTGACTTTC
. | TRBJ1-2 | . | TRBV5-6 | CASSSWGGDYGYTF | TGTGCCAGCAGCTCATGGGGGGGCGACTATGGCTACACCTTC
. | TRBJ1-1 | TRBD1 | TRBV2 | CASSRDRNTEAFF | TGTGCCAGCAGCCGGGACAGAAACACTGAAGCTTTCTTT
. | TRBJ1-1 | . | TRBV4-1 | CASSQDGGATEAFF | TGCGCCAGCAGCCAAGATGGGGGGGCCACTGAAGCTTTCTTT
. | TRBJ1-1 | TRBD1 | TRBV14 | CASSQRSDRGSTEAFF | TGTGCCAGCAGCCAGAGATCGGACAGGGGAAGCACTGAAGCTTTCTTT
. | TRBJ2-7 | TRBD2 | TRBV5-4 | CASSIPSGGAYEQYF | TGTGCCAGCAGCATCCCTAGCGGGGGGGCCTACGAGCAGTACTTC
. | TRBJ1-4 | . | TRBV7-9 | CASSFQGSNEKLFF | TGTGCCAGCAGCTTTCAGGGGAGTAATGAAAAACTGTTTTTT
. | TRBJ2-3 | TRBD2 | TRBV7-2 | CASSSPRGGGITDTQYF | TGTGCCAGCAGCTCCCCGCGTGGCGGGGGGATCACAGATACGCAGTATTTT
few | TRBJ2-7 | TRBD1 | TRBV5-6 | CASSLSGTGAEQYF | TGTGCCAGCAGCTTGTCCGGGACAGGGGCCGAGCAGTACTTC
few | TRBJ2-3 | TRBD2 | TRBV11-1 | CASSPGTSGGHTDTQYF | TGTGCCAGCAGCCCCGGGACTAGCGGGGGGCACACAGATACGCAGTATTTT
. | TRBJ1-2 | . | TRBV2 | CASTQDSYGYTF | TGTGCCAGCACCCAGGACAGCTATGGCTACACCTTC
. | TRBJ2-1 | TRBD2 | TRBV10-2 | CASSGTSGGYSYNEQFF | TGCGCCAGCAGTGGGACTAGCGGGGGCTACTCCTACAATGAGCAGTTCTTC
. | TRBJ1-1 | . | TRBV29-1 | CSVAPRTVLNTEAFF | TGCAGCGTTGCTCCTCGCACAGTGTTGAACACTGAAGCTTTCTTT
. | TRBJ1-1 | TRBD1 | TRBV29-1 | CSVAIQGRTEAFF | TGCAGCGTCGCCATACAGGGGAGGACTGAAGCTTTCTTT
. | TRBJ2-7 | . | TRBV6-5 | CASSYSGLRHSYEQYF | TGTGCCAGCAGTTACTCGGGACTCCGCCACTCCTACGAGCAGTACTTC
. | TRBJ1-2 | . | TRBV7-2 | CASSSITSRVNYGYTF | TGTGCCAGCAGCTCGATCACCTCCAGGGTAAACTATGGCTACACCTTC
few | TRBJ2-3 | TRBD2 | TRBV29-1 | CSVFERGSTDTQYF | TGCAGCGTTTTCGAGCGGGGGAGCACAGATACGCAGTATTTT
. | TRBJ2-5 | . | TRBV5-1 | CASSFRHLQETQYF | TGCGCCAGCAGCTTTCGACACCTCCAAGAGACCCAGTACTTC
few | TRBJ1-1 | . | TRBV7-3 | CASSDGQYTEAFF | TGTGCCAGCAGCGACGGACAGTACACTGAAGCTTTCTTT
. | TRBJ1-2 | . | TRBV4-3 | CASSQVEWAYGYTF | TGCGCCAGCAGCCAAGTTGAGTGGGCCTATGGCTACACCTTC